This TCR beta chain was recorded in a study of OX40 agonist ivuxolimab in advanced cancers. Study overall: An agonistic human IgG2 monoclonal antibody against OX40 (CD134) was given. All patients had ivuxolimab intravenously every 2 weeks at 0.01 to 10 mg/kg.

Study conclusions and caveats: Dosing at 0.1 to 3.0 mg/kg was accompanied by clonal expansion of CD4+ and CD8+ blood T cells by week 6. On average, CD8+ T cells showed a greater number of expanded clones than CD4+.

The CDR3 covers 13 residues. CDR1 and CDR2 from the germline V gene are SEHNR and FQNEAQ (reference sequence). Germline trimming cut 7 bases from V and 4 bases from J; bases unmatched to any gene: 5. Concerning this clone itself: No antigen is known for it.

The method was immunoSEQ multiplex PCR; TCRdb's version includes in-frame clones alone and lacks a portion of them. The table includes around 40,000 clones, 70% to 90% detected once. The specimen comprised CD4+ or CD8+ T cells sorted from blood, sampled in a trial of the OX40 agonist ivuxolimab. The sequence was collected from an adult with an advanced solid tumor such as melanoma, head and neck, liver or kidney cancer. This chain uses TRBV7-9 with TRBJ1-2; 8 bases map to TRBD1. The DNA of the CDR3 is TGTGCCAGCACCATGGACAGGGTCTATGGCTACACCTTC. Its protein product is CASTMDRVYGYTF.